The next 16 T cell receptor beta chains were all read from a single sample in a study of beta chain features in type 1 diabetes (dated by TCRdb to the late 2010s). These TCRs' antigens remain unknown. Summary of the overall study and its limitations: Type 1 diabetes patients showed a moderate but significant shortening of TCRB CDR3 length in all four CD4+ subsets.

Receptor libraries were prepared by the immunoSEQ multiplex PCR assay. The entire amount of isolated RNA was reverse transcribed using the High Capacity cDNA Reverse Transcription Kit, so the sequenced TCRB transcripts were expressed ones. As stored in TCRdb, this immuneACCESS dataset retains in-frame rearrangements with V and J assigned. A fraction of the clones does not appear; measured against another copy, unresolved V genes explain less than half of the discrepancy, and the remainder lacks a known reason. This sample lists tens of thousands of clones; less than 75% were detected once. 0.35% to 0.45% of the sample is taken by the ten largest. Specimen: stem cell memory CD4+ T cells from blood. The sample's cell subset or site label, decoded: stem cell-like memory CD4+ T cells. The receptor source for this set is a man in his late teens or twenties with type 1 diabetes.

The chain couples TRBV29-1 to TRBJ1-3; 12 bases agree with TRBD1. V trimming: 6 bases; J trimming: 4 bases; junction bases outside the gene matches: 7. The V gene's germline CDR1 is SQVTM and CDR2 ANQGSEA. The CDR3 covers 15 residues. In DNA, the CDR3 is TGCAGCGTCTCCGGGACAGGGGGCGACGGAAACACCATATATTTT. Amino acid sequence: CSVSGTGGDGNTIYF.

The genes are TRBV6-5 and TRBJ2-1, with 7 positions matching TRBD1. CDR1 and CDR2 from the germline V gene are MNHEY and SVGAGI. The CDR3 contains 15 residues. V lost 4 bases to trimming and J lost 4 bases; unmatched junction nucleotides: 7. CDR3 DNA: TGTGCCAGCAGTTTCCGACAGGGCCTATACAATGAGCAGTTCTTC. Translation gives CASSFRQGLYNEQFF.

This clone was counted between two and nine times. The rearrangement links TRBV28 to TRBJ2-7; 9 nucleotides align to TRBD1. The CDR3 consists of 15 residues. V shed 10 bases, J shed 3 bases, and the junction held 13 bases outside the gene matches. Germline CDR1 MDHEN, CDR2 SYDVKM. CDR3 DNA: TGTGCCACCTCATCGACCGGGACAGGGATCTACGAGCAGTACTTC. Protein: CATSSTGTGIYEQYF. Supplemented by reference TRBV28 and TRBJ2-7, the full variable domain reads DVKVTQSSRYLVKRTGEKVFLECVQDMDHENMFWYRQDPGLGLRLIYFSYDVKMKEKGDIPEGYSVSREKKERFSLILESASTNQTSMYLCATSSTGTGIYEQYFGPGTRLTVT.

The chain links TRBV7-9 to TRBJ2-1; D not resolved. V was cut by 1 base and J by 7 bases, with 8 bases left in between. Germline loops: CDR1 SEHNR, CDR2 FQNEAQ (reference sequence). The CDR3 spans 13 residues. CDR3 region: CASSLGANNEQFF. The CDR3 DNA follows: TGTGCCAGCAGCTTAGGGGCGAATAATGAGCAGTTCTTC.

Regarding this clone: At the DNA level, this CDR3 is encoded by other sequences in the same sample as well. The rearrangement joins TRBV5-1 to TRBJ2-7; D possibly corresponds to TRBD1 (5 bases). CDR3 size: 12 residues. With 3 bases removed from V and 3 bases from J, the gap between germline ends came to 7 bases. In germline, CDR1 is SGHRS, CDR2 YFSETQ. The chain's CDR3 is CASSSTDYEQYF. CDR3 in DNA: TGCGCCAGCAGCTCGACAGACTACGAGCAGTACTTC.

In this sample, this clone turned up a few times. The J gene is TRBJ1-1, the V gene TRBV29-1; D remains unclear. Germline CDR1 SQVTM, CDR2 ANQGSEA. Trimming took off 0 bases at V and 0 bases at J, with 11 bases between the two ends. The CDR3 totals 15 residues. The chain's CDR3 is CSVEDQWRMNTEAFF. The CDR3 region has the DNA TGCAGCGTTGAAGATCAGTGGCGGATGAACACTGAAGCTTTCTTT.

This clone was seen only a few times. This rearrangement joins TRBV19 to TRBJ2-1; no clear D. The CDR3 loop spans 12 amino acids. V was pared by 5 bases and J by 8 bases, with 10 bases between. Germline V gene data show CDR1 as LNHDA and CDR2 as SQIVND (reference sequence). The CDR3 spells CASSSSIDEQFF. The CDR3 DNA follows: TGTGCCAGTAGTTCCTCTATTGATGAGCAGTTCTTC.

This clone was seen a handful of times. V gene TRBV14 combines with J gene TRBJ2-7; weak D call: TRBD1 (6 bases). The V end lost 4 bases, the J end lost 9 bases, and 25 bases lay between the germline ends. This CDR3 is built from 16 residues. The germline gives CDR1 SGHDN, CDR2 FVKESK. The CDR3: CASSPSRQVYPLVQYF. The DNA for the CDR3 is TGTGCCAGCAGCCCGTCCAGACAGGTCTACCCCTTGGTGCAGTACTTC.

The chain employs TRBV4-3 and TRBJ2-7; TRBD1 aligns across 7 bases. Germline V gives CDR1 LGHNA, CDR2 YSLEER. The CDR3 runs to 17 residues. The junction had 16 bases not matched to a gene; V was cut back by 4 bases and J by 4 bases. CDR3 amino acids: CASSRKQGSTPYYEQYF. CDR3 nucleotide sequence: TGCGCCAGCAGCCGAAAACAGGGGAGTACACCCTATTACGAGCAGTACTTC.

CDR3 loop: CASTRGSVGKQPQHF. The DNA for the CDR3 is TGTGCCAGCACCAGGGGTAGCGTGGGTAAACAGCCCCAGCATTTT. The gene calls are TRBV2 and TRBJ1-5; D possibly corresponds to TRBD1 (6 bases). The CDR3 length is 15 residues. V was shortened by 7 bases and J by 7 bases, with 20 bases between the two germline ends. CDR1 and CDR2 (germline): SNHLY, FYNNEI.

The chain has TRBV29-1 and TRBJ1-1, with TRBD1 matching over 10 bases. In germline, CDR1 is SQVTM, CDR2 ANQGSEA. The length of the CDR3 is 16 residues. V lost 8 bases to trimming and J lost 4 bases; unmatched junction nucleotides: 16. This CDR3 is CSSAPGQGIGGTEAFF. As DNA, the CDR3 is TGCAGCTCAGCACCGGGACAGGGGATAGGGGGCACTGAAGCTTTCTTT. Supplemented by reference TRBV29-1 and TRBJ1-1, the full variable domain reads SAVISQKPSRDICQRGTSLTIQCQVDSQVTMMFWYRQQPGQSLTLIATANQGSEATYESGFVIDKFPISRPNLTFSTLTVSNMSPEDSSIYLCSSAPGQGIGGTEAFFGQGTRLTVV.

The CDR3 here is CAWIGNNYGYTF. In DNA form, the CDR3 reads TGTGCCTGGATCGGGAATAACTATGGCTACACCTTC. V usage is TRBV30 and J usage is TRBJ1-2; no clear D gene. This CDR3 region has 12 residues. The germline CDR1 and CDR2 sequences are GTSNPN and SVGIG (reference sequence). The V end lost 4 bases, the J end lost 1 base, and 7 bases lay between the germline ends.

V and J are TRBV18 and TRBJ1-4, with 7 bases lining up with TRBD1. This CDR3 has 14 amino acids. V lost 4 bases and J lost 5; bases outside the gene matches: 4. Germline loops: CDR1 KGHSH, CDR2 LQKENI. CDR3: CASSRDRGNEKLFF. The CDR3 DNA sequence: TGTGCCAGCTCACGGGACAGAGGGAATGAAAAACTGTTTTTT.

CDR3 region: CASSQEQQINIQYF. CDR3 coding DNA: TGTGCCAGCAGCCAAGAACAACAGATAAACATTCAGTACTTC. The rearrangement joins TRBV14 to TRBJ2-4; D is ambiguous. The CDR3 has 14 residues. Trimming cost V 0 bases and J 6 bases, with 9 bases left between them. Germline V gene data show CDR1 as SGHDN and CDR2 as FVKESK.

The V and J genes are TRBV27 and TRBJ2-6; a weak D match, TRBD2 (6 bases). Deletions cut 4 bases from V and 0 bases from J, with 10 bases between. CDR3 length equals 16 residues. Germline V lookup: CDR1 MNHEY, CDR2 SMNVEV (reference sequence). Here the CDR3 DNA reads TGTGCCAGCAGTTCTGGGGGGATCTCTGGGGCCAACGTCCTGACTTTC. Translated, it gives CASSSGGISGANVLTF. Using reference TRBV27 and TRBJ2-6 for the parts outside the CDR3, the full variable domain is EAQVTQNPRYLITVTGKKLTVTCSQNMNHEYMSWYRQDPGLGLRQIYYSMNVEVTDKGDVPEGYKVSRKEKRNFPLILESPSPNQTSLYFCASSSGGISGANVLTFGAGSRLTVL.

The V and J genes are TRBV6-4 and TRBJ1-4; the D gene is possibly TRBD1 (6 bases). The V gene lost 9 bases and the J gene lost 8 bases, with 19 bases spanning the gap. Germline CDR1 and CDR2: MRHNA and SNTAGT. CDR3 length equals 14 residues. CDR3 protein: CARRAGGANEKLFF. CDR3 bases: TGTGCCAGACGGGCGGGGGGCGCGAACGAAAAACTGTTTTTT.